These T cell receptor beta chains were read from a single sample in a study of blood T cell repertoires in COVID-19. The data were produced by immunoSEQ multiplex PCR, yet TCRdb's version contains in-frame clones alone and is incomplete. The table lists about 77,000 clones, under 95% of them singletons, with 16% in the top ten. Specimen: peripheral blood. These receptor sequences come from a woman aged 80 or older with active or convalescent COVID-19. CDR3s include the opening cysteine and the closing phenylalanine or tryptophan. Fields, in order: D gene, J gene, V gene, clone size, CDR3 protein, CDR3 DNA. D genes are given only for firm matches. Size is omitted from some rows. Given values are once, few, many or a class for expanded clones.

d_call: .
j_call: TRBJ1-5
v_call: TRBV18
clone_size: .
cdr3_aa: CASSRKAGGDQPQHF
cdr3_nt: TGTGCCAGCTCACGCAAGGCGGGGGGCGATCAGCCCCAGCATTTT

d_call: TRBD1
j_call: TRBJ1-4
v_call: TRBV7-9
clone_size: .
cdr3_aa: CASSSQGDQKLFF
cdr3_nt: TGTGCCAGCAGCTCCCAGGGGGATCAAAAACTGTTTTTT

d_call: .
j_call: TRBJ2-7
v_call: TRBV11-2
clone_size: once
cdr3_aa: CASSYRTKSYEQYF
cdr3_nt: TGTGCCAGCAGCTACCGGACAAAATCCTACGAGCAGTACTTC

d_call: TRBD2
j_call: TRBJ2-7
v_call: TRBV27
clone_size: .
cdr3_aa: CATRSGGSYEQYF
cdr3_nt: TGTGCCACCCGTAGCGGGGGGTCCTACGAGCAGTACTTC

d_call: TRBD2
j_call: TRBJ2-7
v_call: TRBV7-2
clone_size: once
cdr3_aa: CASSWGGYPEQYF
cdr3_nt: TGTGCCAGCAGCTGGGGGGGGTACCCCGAGCAGTACTTC

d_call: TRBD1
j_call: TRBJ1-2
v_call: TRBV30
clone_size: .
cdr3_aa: CAWSVPDRGYGYTF
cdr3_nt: TGTGCCTGGAGTGTACCGGACAGGGGCTATGGCTACACCTTC

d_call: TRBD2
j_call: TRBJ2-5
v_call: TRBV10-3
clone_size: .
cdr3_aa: CAISGGTSGGQRETQYF
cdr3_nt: TGTGCCATCAGTGGTGGGACTAGCGGGGGCCAACGGGAGACCCAGTACTTC

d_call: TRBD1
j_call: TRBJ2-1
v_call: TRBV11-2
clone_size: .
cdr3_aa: CASSLSRGPSGEQFF
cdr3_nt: TGTGCCAGCAGCTTAAGCAGGGGGCCTTCTGGTGAGCAGTTCTTC

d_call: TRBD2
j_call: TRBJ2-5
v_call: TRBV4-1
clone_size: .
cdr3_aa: CASSQELAGQETQYF
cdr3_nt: TGCGCCAGCAGCCAAGAGCTAGCGGGGCAAGAGACCCAGTACTTC

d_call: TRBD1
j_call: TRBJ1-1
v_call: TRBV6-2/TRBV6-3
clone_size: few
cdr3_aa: CASSLRGENTEAFF
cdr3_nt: TGTGCCAGCAGCCTCAGGGGGGAGAACACTGAAGCTTTCTTT

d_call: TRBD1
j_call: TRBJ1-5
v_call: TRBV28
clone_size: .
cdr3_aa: CASSVDRGLSQPQHF
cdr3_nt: TGTGCCAGCAGTGTCGACAGGGGTTTGAGTCAGCCCCAGCATTTT

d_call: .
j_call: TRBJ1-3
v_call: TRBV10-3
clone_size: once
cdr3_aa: CAISVVSFGNTIYF
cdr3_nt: TGTGCCATCAGTGTAGTTAGCTTTGGAAACACCATATATTTT

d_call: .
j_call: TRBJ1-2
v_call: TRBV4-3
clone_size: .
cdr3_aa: CASSQDRGGDGYTF
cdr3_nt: TGCGCCAGCAGCCAAGATCGGGGAGGGGATGGCTACACCTTC

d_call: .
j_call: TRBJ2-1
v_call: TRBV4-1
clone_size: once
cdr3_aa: CASSQLERANEQFF
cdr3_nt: TGCGCCAGCAGCCAGCTGGAGAGGGCTAATGAGCAGTTCTTC

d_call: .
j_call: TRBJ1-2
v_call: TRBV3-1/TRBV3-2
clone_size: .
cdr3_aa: CASSLRTANGYTF
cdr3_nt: TGTGCCAGCAGCCTACGGACAGCTAATGGCTACACCTTC

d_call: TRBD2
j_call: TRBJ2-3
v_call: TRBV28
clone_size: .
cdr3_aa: CASSPRLSGPQGNTQYF
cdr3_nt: TGTGCCAGCAGTCCCCGCCTTAGCGGGCCCCAAGGAAATACGCAGTATTTT

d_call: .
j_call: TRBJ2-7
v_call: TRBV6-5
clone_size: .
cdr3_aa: CASNGQPLSEQYF
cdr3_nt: TGTGCCAGCAACGGACAGCCCCTTAGCGAGCAGTACTTC

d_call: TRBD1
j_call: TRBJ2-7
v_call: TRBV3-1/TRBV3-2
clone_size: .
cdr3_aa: CASSQSRDRGHEQYF
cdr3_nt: TGTGCCAGCAGCCAATCCCGGGACAGGGGCCACGAGCAGTACTTC

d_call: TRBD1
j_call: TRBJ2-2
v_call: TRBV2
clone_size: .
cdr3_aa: CASSTDRGLTGELFF
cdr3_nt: TGTGCCAGCAGTACGGACAGGGGGCTCACCGGGGAGCTGTTTTTT

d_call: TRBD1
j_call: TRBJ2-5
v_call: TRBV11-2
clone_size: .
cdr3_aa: CASSSGGQGTQYF
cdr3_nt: TGTGCCAGCAGCTCAGGGGGTCAAGGGACCCAGTACTTC

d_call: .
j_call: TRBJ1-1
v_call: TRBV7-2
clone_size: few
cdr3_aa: CASSPFGGTNTEAFF
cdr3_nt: TGTGCCAGCAGCCCATTCGGAGGGACGAACACTGAAGCTTTCTTT

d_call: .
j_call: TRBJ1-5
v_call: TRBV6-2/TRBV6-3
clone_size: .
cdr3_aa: CASSFRRESNQPQHF
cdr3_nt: TGTGCCAGCAGTTTCCGGAGAGAAAGCAATCAGCCCCAGCATTTT

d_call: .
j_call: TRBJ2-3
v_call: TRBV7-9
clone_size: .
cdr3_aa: CASSPLRGTLTDTQYF
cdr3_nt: TGTGCCAGCAGCCCGCTGAGGGGGACCCTCACAGATACGCAGTATTTT

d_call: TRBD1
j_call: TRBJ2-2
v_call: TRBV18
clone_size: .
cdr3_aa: CASSPTGGRSGELFF
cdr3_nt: TGTGCCAGCTCACCGACAGGGGGCCGAAGCGGGGAGCTGTTTTTT

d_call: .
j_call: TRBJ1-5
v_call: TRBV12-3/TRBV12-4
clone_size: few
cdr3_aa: CATSREGSQPQHF
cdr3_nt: TGTGCCACCTCGAGGGAGGGTAGTCAGCCCCAGCATTTT

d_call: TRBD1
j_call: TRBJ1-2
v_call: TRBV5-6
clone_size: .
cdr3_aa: CASSRDRTGIGYTF
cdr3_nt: TGTGCCAGCAGCCGAGATAGGACAGGGATCGGCTACACCTTC

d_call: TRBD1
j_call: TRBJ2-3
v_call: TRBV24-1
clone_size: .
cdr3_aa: CATSDLRTGGADTQYF
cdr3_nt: TGTGCCACCAGTGATTTACGGACAGGGGGCGCAGATACGCAGTATTTT

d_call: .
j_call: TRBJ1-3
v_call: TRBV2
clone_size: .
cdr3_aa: CASSEDLFAGNTIYF
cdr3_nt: TGTGCCAGCAGTGAAGATTTATTCGCTGGAAACACCATATATTTT

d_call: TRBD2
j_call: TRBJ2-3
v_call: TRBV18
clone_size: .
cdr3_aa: CASSPGTSGADTQYF
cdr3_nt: TGTGCCAGCTCCCCCGGGACTAGCGGCGCAGATACGCAGTATTTT

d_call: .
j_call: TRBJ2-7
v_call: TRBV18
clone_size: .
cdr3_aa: CASSPSQGSYYEQYF
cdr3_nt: TGTGCCAGCTCACCGTCTCAGGGGTCCTACTACGAGCAGTACTTC

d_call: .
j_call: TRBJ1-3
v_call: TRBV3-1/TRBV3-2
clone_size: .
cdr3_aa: CASSQSQLGENTIYF
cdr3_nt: TGTGCCAGCAGCCAATCCCAGCTGGGCGAAAACACCATATATTTT

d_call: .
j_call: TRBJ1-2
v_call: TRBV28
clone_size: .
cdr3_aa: CASSADKLNYGYTF
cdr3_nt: TGTGCCAGCAGCGCCGACAAACTTAACTATGGCTACACCTTC

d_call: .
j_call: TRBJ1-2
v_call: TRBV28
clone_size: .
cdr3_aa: CASSEDLNYGYTF
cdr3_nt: TGTGCCAGCAGTGAGGATCTTAACTATGGCTACACCTTC

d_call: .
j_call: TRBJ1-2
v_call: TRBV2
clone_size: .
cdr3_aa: CASSLSGIYGYTF
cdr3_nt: TGTGCCAGCAGTTTATCAGGGATCTATGGCTACACCTTC

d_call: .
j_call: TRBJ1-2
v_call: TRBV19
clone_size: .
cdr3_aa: CASSMRSGYGYTF
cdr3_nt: TGTGCCAGTAGTATGCGGTCGGGGTATGGCTACACCTTC

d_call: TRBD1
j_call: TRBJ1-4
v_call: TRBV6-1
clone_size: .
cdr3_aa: CASSGYGRGLGGTNEKLFF
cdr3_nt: TGTGCCAGCAGTGGGTATGGCAGGGGGCTCGGGGGAACTAATGAAAAACTGTTTTTT

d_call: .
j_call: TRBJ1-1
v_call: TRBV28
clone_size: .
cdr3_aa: CASIETQGEAFF
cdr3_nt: TGTGCCAGCATTGAAACGCAGGGTGAAGCTTTCTTT

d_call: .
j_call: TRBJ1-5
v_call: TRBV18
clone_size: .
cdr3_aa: CASSTYRLDNQPQHF
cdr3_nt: TGTGCCAGCTCAACCTACCGACTGGACAATCAGCCCCAGCATTTT

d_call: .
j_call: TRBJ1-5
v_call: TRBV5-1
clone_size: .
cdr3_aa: CASSLGRSYSNQPQHF
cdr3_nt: TGCGCCAGCAGCTTGGGACGGAGTTATAGCAATCAGCCCCAGCATTTT

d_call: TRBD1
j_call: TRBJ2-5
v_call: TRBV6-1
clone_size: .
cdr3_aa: CASSENRGVETQYF
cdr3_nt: TGTGCCAGCAGTGAAAACAGGGGGGTGGAGACCCAGTACTTC

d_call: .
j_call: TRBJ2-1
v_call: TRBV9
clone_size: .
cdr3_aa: CASEGRYAGSNEQFF
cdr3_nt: TGTGCCAGCGAGGGTCGCTACGCCGGGAGCAATGAGCAGTTCTTC

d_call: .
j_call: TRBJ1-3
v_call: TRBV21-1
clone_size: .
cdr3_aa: CASSMRGVRVAGNTIYF
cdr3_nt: TGTGCCAGCAGCATGCGGGGGGTAAGGGTTGCAGGAAACACCATATATTTT

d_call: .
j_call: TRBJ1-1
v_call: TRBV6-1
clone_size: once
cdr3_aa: CASSDPGHTGKAFF
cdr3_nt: TGTGCCAGCAGTGACCCCGGACATACTGGAAAAGCTTTCTTT

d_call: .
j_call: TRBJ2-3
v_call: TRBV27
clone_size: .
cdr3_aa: CASSLSRASTDTQYF
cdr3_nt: TGTGCCAGCAGTTTAAGCAGGGCTAGCACAGATACGCAGTATTTT

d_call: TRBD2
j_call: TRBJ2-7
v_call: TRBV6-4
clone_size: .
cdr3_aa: CASSVAGGAGEQYF
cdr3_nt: TGTGCCAGCAGTGTAGCGGGGGGCGCCGGCGAGCAGTACTTC

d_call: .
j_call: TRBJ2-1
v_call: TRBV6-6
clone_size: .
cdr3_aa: CASRDSGSSYNEQFF
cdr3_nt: TGTGCCAGCAGAGATAGCGGAAGCTCCTACAATGAGCAGTTCTTC

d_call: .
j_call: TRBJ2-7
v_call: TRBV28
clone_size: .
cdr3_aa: CASSSSVPTYEQYF
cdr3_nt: TGTGCCAGCAGCTCTTCGGTCCCTACCTACGAGCAGTACTTC

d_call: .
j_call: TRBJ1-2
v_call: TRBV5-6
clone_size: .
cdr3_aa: CASSSWGLDYGYTF
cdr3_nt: TGTGCCAGCAGCTCGTGGGGGCTGGACTATGGCTACACCTTC

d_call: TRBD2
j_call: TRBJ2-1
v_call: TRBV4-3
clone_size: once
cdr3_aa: CASSARGAYNEQFF
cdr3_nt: TGCGCCAGCAGCGCCCGGGGGGCCTACAATGAGCAGTTCTTC

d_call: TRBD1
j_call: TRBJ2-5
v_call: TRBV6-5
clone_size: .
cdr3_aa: CASRLQGAVYETQYF
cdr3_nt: TGTGCCAGCAGACTACAGGGGGCAGTATACGAGACCCAGTACTTC

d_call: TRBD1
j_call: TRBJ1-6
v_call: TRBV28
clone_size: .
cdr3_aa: CASSLFSQGVNSPLHF
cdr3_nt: TGTGCCAGCAGTTTGTTTTCACAGGGGGTTAATTCACCCCTCCACTTT

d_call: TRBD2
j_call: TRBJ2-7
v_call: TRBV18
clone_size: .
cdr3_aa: CASSPEASGGEQYF
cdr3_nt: TGTGCCAGCTCACCGGAAGCTAGCGGGGGCGAGCAGTACTTC

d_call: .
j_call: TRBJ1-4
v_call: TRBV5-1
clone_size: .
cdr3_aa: CASSPGLSWDGVEKLFF
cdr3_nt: TGCGCCAGCAGCCCGGGACTATCTTGGGACGGAGTTGAAAAACTGTTTTTT

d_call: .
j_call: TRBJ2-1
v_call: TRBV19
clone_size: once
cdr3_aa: CASSLLPRGHNEQFF
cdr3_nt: TGTGCCAGTAGTCTTCTGCCGCGGGGACACAATGAGCAGTTCTTC

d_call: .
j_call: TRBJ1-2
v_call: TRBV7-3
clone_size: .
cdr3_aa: CASSPRQGYGYTF
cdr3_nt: TGTGCCAGCAGCCCACGGCAGGGCTATGGCTACACCTTC

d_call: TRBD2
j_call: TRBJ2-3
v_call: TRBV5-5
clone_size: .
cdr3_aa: CASSSPGLAGGVTDTQYF
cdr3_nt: TGTGCCAGCAGCTCCCCGGGACTAGCGGGGGGCGTCACAGATACGCAGTATTTT

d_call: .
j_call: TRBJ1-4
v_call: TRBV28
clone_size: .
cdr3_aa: CASNRVGSTNEKLFF
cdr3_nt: TGTGCCAGCAATCGGGTTGGATCAACTAATGAAAAACTGTTTTTT

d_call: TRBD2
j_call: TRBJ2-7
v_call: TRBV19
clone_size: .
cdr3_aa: CASSIRLAGDYEQYF
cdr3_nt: TGTGCCAGTAGTATAAGACTAGCGGGGGACTACGAGCAGTACTTC

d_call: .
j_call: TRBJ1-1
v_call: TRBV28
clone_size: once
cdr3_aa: CASGVPGTFNTEAFF
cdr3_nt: TGTGCCAGCGGGGTTCCAGGGACATTTAACACTGAAGCTTTCTTT

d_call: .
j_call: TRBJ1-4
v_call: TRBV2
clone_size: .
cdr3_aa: CASNVQGGLANEKLFF
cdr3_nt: TGTGCCAGCAATGTTCAGGGAGGTTTAGCTAATGAAAAACTGTTTTTT